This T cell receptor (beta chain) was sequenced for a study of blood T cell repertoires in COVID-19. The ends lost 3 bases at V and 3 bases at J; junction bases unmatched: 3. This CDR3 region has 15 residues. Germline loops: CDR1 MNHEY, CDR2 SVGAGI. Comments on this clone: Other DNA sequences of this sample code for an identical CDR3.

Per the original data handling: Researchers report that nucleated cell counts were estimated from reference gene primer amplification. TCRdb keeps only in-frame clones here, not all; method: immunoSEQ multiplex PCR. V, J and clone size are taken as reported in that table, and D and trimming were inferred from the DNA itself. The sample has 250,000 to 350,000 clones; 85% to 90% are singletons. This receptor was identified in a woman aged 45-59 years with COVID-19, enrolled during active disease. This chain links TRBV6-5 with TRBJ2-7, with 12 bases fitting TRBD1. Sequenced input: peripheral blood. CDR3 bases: TGTGCCAGCAGTTATGGGACAGGGGGCTTCTACGAGCAGTACTTC. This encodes CASSYGTGGFYEQYF.